Here is one T cell receptor (beta chain) with its context. Its antigen is currently not known. The input lacks base qualities; no much larger clone sits a single base away. The library was built by means of the immunoSEQ multiplex PCR assay. As stored in TCRdb, this immuneACCESS dataset retains in-frame rearrangements with V and J assigned. A fraction of the clones does not appear; measured against another copy, unresolved V genes explain less than half of the discrepancy, and the remainder lacks a known reason. Across this sample there are about 220,000 clones, with roughly 94% seen only once. Clones ranked in the top ten supply approximately 1.4% of the sample. The data derive from a study of control samples from healthy donors and cancer patients (dated by TCRdb to the early 2020s). From cysteine to phenylalanine, the CDR3 is 13 amino acids long. Solely the CDR3 DNA is kept, with 39 bases framed from the first base. The germline V gene supplies CDR1 MRHNA and CDR2 SNTAGT. Deletion took 4 bases off V and 5 bases off J, with a span of 11 bases between the germline ends.

This sequence was found in a man in his fifties in good health. The chain couples TRBV6-4 to TRBJ1-2; there is no confident call for the D gene. Sequencing used blood. The CDR3 reads CASSAGPSYGYTF. Here is the DNA: TGTGCCAGCAGTGCAGGACCTAGTTATGGCTACACCTTC.